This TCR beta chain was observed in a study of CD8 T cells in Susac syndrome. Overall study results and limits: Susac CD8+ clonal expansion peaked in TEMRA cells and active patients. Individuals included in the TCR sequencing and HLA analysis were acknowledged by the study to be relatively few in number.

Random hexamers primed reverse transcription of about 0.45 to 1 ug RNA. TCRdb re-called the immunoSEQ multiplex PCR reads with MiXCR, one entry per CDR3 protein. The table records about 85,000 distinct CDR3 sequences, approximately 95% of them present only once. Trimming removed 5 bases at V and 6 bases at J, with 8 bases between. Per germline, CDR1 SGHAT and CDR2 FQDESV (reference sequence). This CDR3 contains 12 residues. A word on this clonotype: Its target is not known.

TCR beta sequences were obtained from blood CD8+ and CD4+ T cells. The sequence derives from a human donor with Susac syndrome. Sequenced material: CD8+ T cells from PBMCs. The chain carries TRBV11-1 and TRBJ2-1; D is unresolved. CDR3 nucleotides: TGTGCCAGCAGCCCCTTCAGCAATGAGCAGTTCTTC. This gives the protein CASSPFSNEQFF.